This TCR beta chain came from a study of T cells in tumors after PD-1 blockade. About the study: Patients had no prior checkpoint blockade, systemic immunosuppressants, or anti-cancer therapy within 4 weeks. Some patients also took daily vismodegib 150 mg during anti-PD-1 treatment. Findings of the study overall: Some novel exhausted tumor clones appeared in pre-treatment blood, suggesting peripheral recruitment.

Assay: immunoSEQ multiplex PCR; the TCRdb copy retains only in-frame clones and omits some. The sample yields tens of thousands of clones, roughly 78% seen once. This CDR3 has 16 residues. Looked up from germline, CDR1 is MNHNY and CDR2 is SVGAGI (reference sequence). With 7 bases clipped from V and 3 bases from J, the junction kept 11 bases outside the gene matches. By sample share, this clone is medium-sized. The antigen is not known. The source was PBMCs, collected before anti-PD-1 treatment. This TCR derives from a human donor with basal cell carcinoma. The genes are TRBV6-6 and TRBJ1-2, with 10 bases lining up with TRBD1. The CDR3 here is CASTRPGQGQDYGYTF. CDR3 DNA sequence: TGTGCCAGCACTCGGCCGGGACAGGGGCAAGACTATGGCTACACCTTC.